This T cell receptor beta chain was identified in a study of shared clonotypes between healthy human individuals. Study findings and constraints: The study generally estimated greater richness for naive than memory subsets. Shared clonotypes: about 5.3% naive CD4, about 4% naive CD8, about 2.5% memory CD4, more than 0.3% memory CD8. Large sequencing depth failed to make sorted-subset sequencing complete, rarefaction showed.

Naive CD8 cells, CD45RO-negative and positively selected for CCR7, excluded terminally differentiated effector memory CD45RA+ cells. All of the donors resided in Nashville, Tennessee, and each was a Caucasian adult. V lost 0 bases, J lost 5 bases, and 12 bases lay in between. CDR1 SGDLS and CDR2 YYNGEE come from the germline V gene. The CDR3 covers 15 residues. The repertoire was sequenced with immunoSEQ multiplex PCR; TCRdb's copy has only in-frame clones and lacks some. Of around 700,000 clones in the sample, around 90% were seen once. Regarding this clone: What it binds is not known.

The sequencing input was naive CD8+ T cells sorted from blood. This sequence originates from a man aged 25-45 years in good health. The gene calls are TRBV9 and TRBJ2-1; perhaps TRBD2 as D (6 bases). CDR3 in amino acids: CASSVAGTPNNEQFF. The CDR3 coding sequence is TGTGCCAGCAGCGTAGCCGGGACTCCGAACAATGAGCAGTTCTTC.